One sample yielded the 16 T cell receptor beta chains listed below, sequenced in a study of CD8 T cells in Susac syndrome. An amount of RNA that ranged from roughly 0.5 to 1 ug was reverse transcribed with random hexamers. TCRdb passed the immunoSEQ multiplex PCR reads through MiXCR, listing each CDR3 protein once. This table holds some 170,000 distinct CDR3 sequences, roughly 95% found once. Sequencing was performed on CD4+ T cells from PBMCs. The source is a human donor in good health.

The V call is TRBV9, the J call TRBJ2-7; perhaps TRBD2 as D (5 bases). V was pared by 1 base and J by 3 bases, with 11 bases between. The germline V gene has CDR1 SGDLS and CDR2 YYNGEE. CDR3 length equals 14 residues. CDR3 loop: CASSVSAGLYEQYF. Written as DNA, the CDR3 is TGTGCCAGCAGCGTATCCGCAGGACTCTACGAGCAGTACTTC.

V and J are TRBV5-4 and TRBJ1-5, with D unclear. V lost 4 bases, J lost 9 bases, and 11 bases lay in between. There are 12 residues in the CDR3. Germline-derived CDR1 and CDR2 are SGHNT and YYREEE (reference sequence). CDR3 protein: CASSRDFGPQHF. The CDR3 DNA sequence: TGTGCCAGCAGCCGGGATTTTGGGCCCCAGCATTTT.

This chain links TRBV29-1 with TRBJ2-3, with D possibly TRBD1 on 5 matching bases. V gave up 7 bases and J gave up 1 base, with 12 bases separating them. The CDR3 covers 13 residues. Germline lookup yields CDR1 SQVTM and CDR2 ANQGSEA. CDR3 sequence reads: CSAHPRGTDTQYF. The CDR3 nucleotides read TGCAGCGCCCACCCCAGGGGCACAGATACGCAGTATTTT.

The V gene is TRBV7-8, the J gene TRBJ2-7; unclear D gene. The CDR3 is 14 amino acids. Deletions cut 1 base from V and 2 bases from J, with 9 bases between. Germline-derived CDR1 and CDR2 are SGHVS and FQNEAQ. DNA of the CDR3: TGTGCCAGCAGCTTAGACAACGGGCCCTACGAGCAGTACTTC. It encodes CASSLDNGPYEQYF.

The chain joins TRBV19 to TRBJ2-3; 8 positions match TRBD1. The CDR3 loop spans 15 amino acids. J gave up 0 bases and V 5 bases, and 4 bases lay outside the gene matches. Germline assignment: CDR1 LNHDA and CDR2 SQIVND (reference sequence). DNA for the CDR3: TGTGCCAGTAGTGACAGGGGATCTAGCACAGATACGCAGTATTTT. Its translation is CASSDRGSSTDTQYF.

The chain couples TRBV7-2 to TRBJ1-5; D remains ambiguous. Per the germline V gene, CDR1 is SGHTA and CDR2 is FQGNSA. The CDR3 is 15 amino acids. The ends were cut back, 1 base at V and 0 bases at J, with 7 bases in the middle. The CDR3 sequence: CASSLVQNSNQPQHF. The DNA of the CDR3 is TGTGCCAGCAGCTTAGTCCAGAATAGCAATCAGCCCCAGCATTTT.

The count of this clonotype is one. The chain recombines TRBV9 with TRBJ2-3; D unresolved. The germline gives CDR1 SGDLS, CDR2 YYNGEE. CDR3 length: 15 residues. The V and J ends lost 1 base and 2 bases respectively, with 11 bases between them. Written as DNA, the CDR3 is TGTGCCAGCAGCGTACAGAACACTTTCACAGATACGCAGTATTTT. It translates to CASSVQNTFTDTQYF.

The chain uses TRBV10-3 and TRBJ2-5; TRBD2 is a possible D gene (5 bases). The CDR3 runs 14 residues. The V end lost 3 bases, the J end lost 1 base, and 9 bases lay between the germline ends. Germline CDR1 and CDR2: ENHRY and SYGVKD. Written as DNA, the CDR3 is TGTGCCATCAGTGACCACAGCGGCCAAGAGACCCAGTACTTC. Translation: CAISDHSGQETQYF.

The sample holds one count of this clonotype. The V gene is TRBV20-1, the J gene TRBJ2-2; 12 bases are a match to TRBD2. Germline CDR1 and CDR2: DFQATT and SNEGSKA (reference sequence). V trimming: 6 bases; J trimming: 5 bases; junction bases outside the gene matches: 10. The CDR3 contains 16 residues. CDR3 DNA: TGCAGTGCCCACGCGGCTAGCGGGGGGGCGACCGGGGAGCTGTTTTTT. Its protein is CSAHAASGGATGELFF.

In nucleotides, the CDR3 is TGTGCCAGCAGCTTAGGATTTGCGGGTGGTACGCAGTATTTT. Translation gives CASSLGFAGGTQYF. The chain combines TRBV7-2 with TRBJ2-3; D is perhaps TRBD2 (5 bases). The V end was cut by 1 base, the J end by 8 bases, with 13 bases between. Germline assignment: CDR1 SGHTA and CDR2 FQGNSA. The CDR3 spans 14 residues. The entire variable domain, with the rest obtained from reference TRBV7-2 and TRBJ2-3, is as follows: GAGVSQSPSNKVTEKGKDVELRCDPISGHTALYWYRQSLGQGLEFLIYFQGNSAPDKSGLPSDRFSAERTGGSVSTLTIQRTQQEDSAVYLCASSLGFAGGTQYFGPGTRLTVL.

A single count supports this clonotype. The chain uses TRBV3-1 and TRBJ2-5, with unresolved D. The length of the CDR3 is 15 residues. Deletions cut 0 bases from V and 1 base from J, with 9 bases between. Per the germline V gene, CDR1 is LGHDT and CDR2 is YNNKEL (reference sequence). The CDR3: CASSQESLRQETQYF. The CDR3 DNA sequence: TGTGCCAGCAGCCAAGAATCCCTACGCCAAGAGACCCAGTACTTC.

The J gene is TRBJ1-1, the V gene TRBV2; the D is unclear. CDR3 length: 13 residues. Germline V gene sequence: CDR1 SNHLY, CDR2 FYNNEI. Trimming took off 7 bases at V and 4 bases at J, with 13 bases between the two ends. The DNA for the CDR3 is TGTGCCAGCATTTTAGGTAGCGGCACTGAAGCTTTCTTT. This gives the protein CASILGSGTEAFF. Variable domain in full (rest from reference TRBV2 and TRBJ1-1): EPEVTQTPSHQVTQMGQEVILRCVPISNHLYFYWYRQILGQKVEFLVSFYNNEISEKSEIFDDQFSVERPDGSNFTLKIRSTKLEDSAMYFCASILGSGTEAFFGQGTRLTVV.

The chain uses TRBV7-6 and TRBJ1-4; a weak D match, TRBD1 (5 bases). The CDR3 totals 12 residues. The germline V and J ends were trimmed by 1 base and 8 bases, with 5 bases remaining between them. Germline values: CDR1 SGHVS, CDR2 FNYEAQ. This CDR3 reads CASSLGTEKLFF. Written as DNA, the CDR3 is TGTGCCAGCAGCTTAGGGACAGAAAAACTGTTTTTT.

The rearrangement joins TRBV20-1 to TRBJ2-7; the match to TRBD1 covers 8 bases. This CDR3 spans 14 amino acids. Germline values: CDR1 DFQATT, CDR2 SNEGSKA (reference sequence). Losses at the gene ends were 1 base for V and 3 bases for J; bases not matched to a gene: 5. Here the CDR3 reads CSARAGTGNYEQYF. CDR3 DNA sequence: TGCAGTGCTAGAGCCGGGACAGGAAACTACGAGCAGTACTTC.

The rearrangement uses TRBV20-1 and TRBJ2-5; 11 bases are shared with TRBD2. Germline CDR1 is DFQATT and CDR2 is SNEGSKA (reference sequence). This CDR3 is 15 amino acids long. The V gene end was trimmed by 3 bases and the J gene end by 4 bases; junction bases not matched to a gene: 7. CDR3 nucleotides: TGCAGTGCTAGCCCCCTAGCGGGGGGCCGAGAGACCCAGTACTTC. This translates into CSASPLAGGRETQYF.

J is TRBJ2-2 and V is TRBV7-3; D not certain. The ends were cut back, 1 base at V and 0 bases at J, with 9 bases in the middle. The CDR3 is made up of 16 amino acids. Germline CDR1 reads SGHTA; CDR2 reads FQGTGA. The CDR3 loop reads CASSLRAVANTGELFF. The CDR3 nucleotides are TGTGCCAGCAGCTTAAGGGCAGTCGCGAACACCGGGGAGCTGTTTTTT.